This entry lists 13 T cell receptor beta chains sequenced from one sample in a study of blood T cell repertoires in COVID-19. TCRdb keeps only in-frame clones here, not all; method: immunoSEQ multiplex PCR. The table has about 270,000 clones, approximately 89% seen once. Sequencing was carried out using peripheral blood. All receptors come from a woman in her forties or fifties with acute or convalescent COVID-19.

This chain links TRBV5-1 with TRBJ1-6; maybe TRBD1 (6 bases). Germline CDR1 reads SGHRS; CDR2 reads YFSETQ. The CDR3 has 18 residues. The germline V and J ends were trimmed by 4 bases and 9 bases, with 26 bases remaining between them. For the CDR3, the DNA is TGCGCCAGCAGCGTTACCGCGGGGGCGGGCTCTACTCGTTCACCCCTCCACTTT. This sequence encodes CASSVTAGAGSTRSPLHF.

This chain joins TRBV4-2 and TRBJ2-3; 11 bases are shared with TRBD2. Germline V gives CDR1 LGHNA, CDR2 YNFKEQ. The CDR3 extends over 15 amino acids. V trimming: 4 bases; J trimming: 5 bases; junction bases outside the gene matches: 5. CDR3 residues: CASSPSSGRQDTQYF. CDR3 sequence (DNA): TGTGCCAGCAGCCCTTCTAGCGGGAGGCAAGATACGCAGTATTTT.

The J gene is TRBJ2-7, the V gene TRBV30; 10 bases are shared with TRBD2. The CDR3 covers 14 residues. The ends lost 3 bases at V and 3 bases at J; junction bases unmatched: 5. CDR1 is GTSNPN and CDR2 is SVGIG in the germline V gene (reference sequence). Here the CDR3 reads CAWRLAGLVYEQYF. The CDR3 DNA sequence: TGTGCCTGGAGACTAGCGGGATTAGTCTACGAGCAGTACTTC.

The V call is TRBV4-3, the J call TRBJ2-1; 11 bases match TRBD1. This CDR3 has 18 residues. The germline gives CDR1 LGHNA, CDR2 YSLEER. V gave up 5 bases and J gave up 8 bases; unmatched junction bases: 17. This chain's CDR3 is CASSKLAPGQGVLDEQFF. The DNA for the CDR3 is TGCGCCAGCAGCAAGCTGGCCCCGGGACAGGGGGTTTTGGATGAGCAGTTCTTC.

The chain employs TRBV2 and TRBJ1-2, with a weak D call TRBD1 (5 bases). The V end was cut by 7 bases, the J end by 2 bases, with 20 bases between. This CDR3 comprises 16 residues. CDR1 is SNHLY, CDR2 FYNNEI, per germline. Here the CDR3 reads CASNPSAGETNYGYTF. CDR3 DNA sequence: TGTGCCAGCAATCCGTCGGCGGGGGAGACGAACTATGGCTACACCTTC.

The chain couples TRBV7-9 to TRBJ2-7, with TRBD1 matching over 7 bases. This CDR3 has 15 residues. CDR1 and CDR2 (germline): SEHNR, FQNEAQ (reference sequence). Trimming removed 5 bases from V and 9 bases from J; junction bases left unmatched: 16. CDR3 DNA sequence: TGTGCCAGCAGCACAGGCCCCCTAACAGGGGCCGGGCAGTACTTC. Its protein is CASSTGPLTGAGQYF.

The chain is built from TRBV11-3 and TRBJ2-1, with D maybe TRBD2 (5 bases). V lost 1 base, J lost 1 base, and 8 bases lay in between. CDR3 length equals 15 residues. CDR1 is SGHNT, CDR2 YENEEA, per germline. The chain's CDR3 is CASSLAGLSYNEQFF. The CDR3 DNA reads TGTGCCAGCAGCTTAGCGGGGTTATCCTACAATGAGCAGTTCTTC. Looking up the rest from reference TRBV11-3 and TRBJ2-1 gives the full variable domain: EAGVVQSPRYKIIEKKQPVAFWCNPISGHNTLYWYLQNLGQGPELLIRYENEEAVDDSQLPKDRFSAERLKGVDSTLKIQPAELGDSAVYLCASSLAGLSYNEQFFGPGTRLTVL.

The count of this clone is one. The CDR3: CASSISQAGVNHNEQFF. CDR3 DNA sequence: TGTGCCAGCAGCATATCCCAAGCGGGAGTAAATCACAATGAGCAGTTCTTC. This chain uses TRBV9 with TRBJ2-1; 8 bases fit TRBD2. This CDR3 region has 17 residues. Trimming took 4 bases from V and 5 from J; bases not matched to a gene: 14. Germline V CDR1 and CDR2: SGDLS, YYNGEE.

The chain couples TRBV11-2 to TRBJ1-1, with D possibly TRBD1 on 6 matching bases. The V gene lost 6 bases and the J gene lost 7 bases, with 12 bases spanning the gap. The CDR3 has 12 residues. CDR1 is SGHAT, CDR2 FQNNGV, per germline. In nucleotides, the CDR3 is TGTGCCAGCAGTGTTGGGGACAATGAAGCTTTCTTT. Translation: CASSVGDNEAFF.

The J gene is TRBJ1-6, the V gene TRBV11-2; 11 bases line up with TRBD1. After removal of 5 bases from V and 8 bases from J, the junction contained 8 bases not matched to a gene. From germline, CDR1 is SGHAT and CDR2 FQNNGV. The CDR3 sequence is 16 residues long. CDR3 region: CASSTGQGVWDSPLHF. The CDR3 nucleotides read TGTGCCAGCAGCACGGGACAGGGGGTGTGGGATTCACCCCTCCACTTT.

The chain is built from TRBV5-6 and TRBJ2-3; 7 positions match TRBD2. The V segment lost 1 base and the J segment 6 bases; nucleotides outside the gene matches: 5. The V gene's germline CDR1 is SGHDT and CDR2 YYEEEE. This CDR3 is built from 14 residues. The CDR3 nucleotides are TGTGCCAGCAGCTTGCGAGCGGGATCGGATACGCAGTATTTT. Protein sequence: CASSLRAGSDTQYF. Combining the CDR3 with reference TRBV5-6 and TRBJ2-3 gives the whole variable domain DAGVTQSPTHLIKTRGQQVTLRCSPKSGHDTVSWYQQALGQGPQFIFQYYEEEERQRGNFPDRFSGHQFPNYSSELNVNALLLGDSALYLCASSLRAGSDTQYFGPGTRLTVL.

This rearrangement joins TRBV6-5 to TRBJ2-7, with 11 positions matching TRBD2. The CDR3 length is 16 residues. CDR1 and CDR2 (germline): MNHEY, SVGAGI. Trimming removed 0 bases from V and 6 bases from J; junction bases left unmatched: 7. This chain's CDR3 is CASSYSYYSGRGEQYF. As DNA, the CDR3 is TGTGCCAGCAGTTACTCGTACTATAGCGGGAGGGGCGAGCAGTACTTC.

The rearrangement joins TRBV19 to TRBJ1-1; D not resolved. The CDR3 loop spans 14 amino acids. Germline-derived CDR1 and CDR2 are LNHDA and SQIVND (reference sequence). The V end was cut by 1 base, the J end by 1 base, with 7 bases between. Here the CDR3 DNA reads TGTGCCAGTAGTATAGGTGGAGAGAACACTGAAGCTTTCTTT. This encodes CASSIGGENTEAFF. Filled out from reference TRBV19 and TRBJ1-1, the complete variable domain reads DGGITQSPKYLFRKEGQNVTLSCEQNLNHDAMYWYRQDPGQGLRLIYYSQIVNDFQKGDIAEGYSVSREKKESFPLTVTSAQKNPTAFYLCASSIGGENTEAFFGQGTRLTVV.